One and the same sample provided the 3 T cell receptor beta chains below, sequenced in a study of shared clonotypes between healthy human individuals. Some clones are missing from TCRdb's copy, which holds only in-frame ones; the method was immunoSEQ multiplex PCR. The sample shows a few million clones, roughly 90% of them seen only once. Material: naive CD4+ T cells from PBMCs. As for subset: CD45RA+ positively selected. Receptors originate from a man aged 18 to 30 in good health. Some clones in this sample may be carry-over from other donors' samples.

The chain has TRBV28 and TRBJ2-2; possible D gene TRBD2, 6 bases. CDR3 size: 15 residues. Germline V gene sequence: CDR1 MDHEN, CDR2 SYDVKM. Deletions cut 3 bases from V and 2 bases from J, with 10 bases between. The DNA of the CDR3 is TGTGCCAGCAGTTTCCTAGCGCCCAACACCGGGGAGCTGTTTTTT. Its translation is CASSFLAPNTGELFF.

The chain combines TRBV5-5 with TRBJ2-7, with D hard to call. With 0 bases removed from V and 10 bases from J, the gap between germline ends came to 17 bases. The length of the CDR3 is 14 residues. The germline V gene encodes CDR1 SGHKS and CDR2 YYEKEE (reference sequence). The CDR3 is CASSLAIIQVVQYF. The CDR3 DNA reads as TGTGCCAGCAGCTTGGCTATAATTCAGGTCGTCCAGTACTTC. The complete variable domain, with remaining parts taken from reference TRBV5-5 and TRBJ2-7, reads DAGVTQSPTHLIKTRGQQVTLRCSPISGHKSVSWYQQVLGQGPQFIFQYYEKEERGRGNFPDRFSARQFPNYSSELNVNALLLGDSALYLCASSLAIIQVVQYFGPGTRLTVT.

For this clone: The junction and the germline gene differ at one end; a read error may be behind it. The genes are TRBV5-4 and TRBJ1-1, with D unclear. CDR1 is SGHNT, CDR2 YYREEE, per germline (reference sequence). The length of the CDR3 is 14 residues. Here the CDR3 reads CVSSLANGNTEAFF. The CDR3 region has the DNA TGTGTCAGCAGCTTGGCCAACGGTAACACTGAAGCTTTCTTT. Full variable domain (rest looked up from reference TRBV5-4 and TRBJ1-1): ETGVTQSPTHLIKTRGQQVTLRCSSQSGHNTVSWYQQALGQGPQFIFQYYREEENGRGNFPPRFSGLQFPNYSSELNVNALELDDSALYLCVSSLANGNTEAFFGQGTRLTVV.